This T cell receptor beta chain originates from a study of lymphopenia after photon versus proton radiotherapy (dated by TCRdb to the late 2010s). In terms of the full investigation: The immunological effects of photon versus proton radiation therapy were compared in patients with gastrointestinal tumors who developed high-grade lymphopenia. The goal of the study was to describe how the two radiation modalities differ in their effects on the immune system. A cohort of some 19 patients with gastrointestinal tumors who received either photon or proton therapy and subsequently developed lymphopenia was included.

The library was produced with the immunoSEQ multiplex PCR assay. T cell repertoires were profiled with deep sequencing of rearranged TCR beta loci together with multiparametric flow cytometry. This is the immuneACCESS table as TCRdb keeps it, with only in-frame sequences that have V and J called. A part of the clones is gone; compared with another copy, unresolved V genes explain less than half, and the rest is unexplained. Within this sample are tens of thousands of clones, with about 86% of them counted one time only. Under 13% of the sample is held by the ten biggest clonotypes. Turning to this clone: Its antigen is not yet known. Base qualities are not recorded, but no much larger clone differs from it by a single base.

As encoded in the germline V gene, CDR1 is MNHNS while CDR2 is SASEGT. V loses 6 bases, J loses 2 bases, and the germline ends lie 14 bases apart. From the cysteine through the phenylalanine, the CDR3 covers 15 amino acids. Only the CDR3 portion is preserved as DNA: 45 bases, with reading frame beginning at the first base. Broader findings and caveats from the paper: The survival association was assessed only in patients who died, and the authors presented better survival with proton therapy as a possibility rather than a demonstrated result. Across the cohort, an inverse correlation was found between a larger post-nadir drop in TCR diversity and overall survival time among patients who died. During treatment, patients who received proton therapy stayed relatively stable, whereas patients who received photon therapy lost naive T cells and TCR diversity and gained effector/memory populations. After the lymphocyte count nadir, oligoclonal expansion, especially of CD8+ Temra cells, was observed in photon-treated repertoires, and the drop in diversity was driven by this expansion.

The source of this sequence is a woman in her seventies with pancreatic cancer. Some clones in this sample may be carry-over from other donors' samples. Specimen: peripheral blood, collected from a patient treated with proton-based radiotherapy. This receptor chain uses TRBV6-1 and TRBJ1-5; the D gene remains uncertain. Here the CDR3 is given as CASSPGLAGNQPQHF. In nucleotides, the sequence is TGTGCCAGCAGCCCAGGCTTAGCTGGCAATCAGCCCCAGCATTTT.